Presented here are 23 T cell receptor beta chains from one specimen sequenced in a study of CD8 T cells in Susac syndrome. Random hexamers primed reverse transcription of 0.5 to 1 ug RNA. A single record per CDR3 protein comes from TCRdb applying MiXCR to the immunoSEQ multiplex PCR reads. The sample consists of 130,000 to 150,000 distinct CDR3 sequences, approximately 93% of them appearing once. The specimen was CD4+ T cells from PBMCs. Receptors originate from a human donor in good health.

The chain joins TRBV20-1 to TRBJ1-1; maybe TRBD1 (5 bases). Germline assignment: CDR1 DFQATT and CDR2 SNEGSKA (reference sequence). Trimming pared 6 bases from V and 0 bases from J, leaving 11 bases between. The CDR3 has 13 residues. CDR3 bases: TGCAGTGCACCGGACACCATGAACACTGAAGCTTTCTTT. Protein sequence: CSAPDTMNTEAFF.

V and J are TRBV29-1 and TRBJ2-1; 13 bases line up with TRBD2. Unmatched junction bases numbered 3, after V lost 5 bases and J lost 8 bases. CDR1 SQVTM and CDR2 ANQGSEA come from the germline V gene. The CDR3 has 13 amino acids. The CDR3 DNA reads TGCAGCGTTCGGACTAGCGGGAGCTATGAGCAGTTCTTC. Protein sequence: CSVRTSGSYEQFF.

The chain couples TRBV19 to TRBJ2-5; D is unresolved. This CDR3 has 14 residues. Germline CDR1 LNHDA, CDR2 SQIVND (reference sequence). V was trimmed by 3 bases and J by 2 bases, leaving 10 bases between them. The CDR3 bases are TGTGCCAGTAGTATCGTAGGCATTCAAGAGACCCAGTACTTC. It encodes CASSIVGIQETQYF. The whole variable domain, filled in from reference TRBV19 and TRBJ2-5, reads DGGITQSPKYLFRKEGQNVTLSCEQNLNHDAMYWYRQDPGQGLRLIYYSQIVNDFQKGDIAEGYSVSREKKESFPLTVTSAQKNPTAFYLCASSIVGIQETQYFGPGTRLLVL.

This chain joins TRBV4-1 and TRBJ2-1, with D maybe TRBD1 (5 bases). The CDR3 sequence is 15 residues long. In germline, CDR1 is MGHRA, CDR2 YSYEKL. V was trimmed by 0 bases and J by 3 bases, leaving 9 bases between them. CDR3 residues: CASSQDPDSYNEQFF. CDR3 nucleotides: TGCGCCAGCAGCCAAGATCCCGACAGCTACAATGAGCAGTTCTTC.

This sequence joins TRBV5-1 and TRBJ1-1; D gene uncertain. The ends were cut back, 0 bases at V and 7 bases at J, with 4 bases in the middle. Germline V gives CDR1 SGHRS, CDR2 YFSETQ. The CDR3 has 11 amino acids. The chain's CDR3 is CASSLAGEAFF. DNA for the CDR3: TGCGCCAGCAGCTTGGCCGGTGAAGCTTTCTTT.

The chain joins TRBV30 to TRBJ2-7, with D unclear. In germline, CDR1 is GTSNPN, CDR2 SVGIG (reference sequence). V shed 1 base and J shed 5 bases, with 6 bases lying between them. The CDR3 consists of 11 residues. CDR3 sequence (DNA): TGTGCCTGGAGTGCCTTAGACGAGCAGTACTTC. Protein: CAWSALDEQYF. Supplemented by reference TRBV30 and TRBJ2-7, the full variable domain reads SQTIHQWPATLVQPVGSPLSLECTVEGTSNPNLYWYRQAAGRGLQLLFYSVGIGQISSEVPQNLSASRPQDRQFILSSKKLLLSDSGFYLCAWSALDEQYFGPGTRLTVT.

The V call is TRBV4-1, the J call TRBJ1-2; D is perhaps TRBD1 (6 bases). CDR1 and CDR2 from the germline V gene are MGHRA and YSYEKL. This CDR3 region has 15 residues. The V end lost 1 base, the J end lost 2 bases, and 11 bases lay between the germline ends. DNA for the CDR3: TGCGCCAGCAGCCAAGGGAGGACAGAGAACTATGGCTACACCTTC. It encodes CASSQGRTENYGYTF.

The chain combines TRBV7-9 with TRBJ2-1; 8 nucleotides match TRBD1. The junction had 1 base not matched to a gene; V was cut back by 3 bases and J by 6 bases. This CDR3 contains 13 residues. Germline V gene sequence: CDR1 SEHNR, CDR2 FQNEAQ (reference sequence). CDR3: CASSLGTGNEQFF. The CDR3 bases are TGTGCCAGCAGCTTGGGGACAGGCAATGAGCAGTTCTTC.

This chain links TRBV12-3 or TRBV12-4 with TRBJ2-3; D uncertain. Trimming stripped 6 bases from V and 1 base from J, with 2 bases between. The CDR3 totals 11 residues. The CDR3 DNA reads TGTGCCAGCAGGCGCACAGATACGCAGTATTTT. It codes for CASRRTDTQYF.

The rearrangement joins TRBV3-1 to TRBJ1-6, with a possible D match to TRBD1 (5 bases). This CDR3 has 13 amino acids. The germline V gene encodes CDR1 LGHDT and CDR2 YNNKEL (reference sequence). The ends were cut back, 8 bases at V and 7 bases at J, with 12 bases in the middle. The CDR3 here is CASGRGGNSPLHF. The CDR3 DNA reads as TGTGCCAGCGGGCGCGGGGGGAATTCACCCCTCCACTTT. Filled out from reference TRBV3-1 and TRBJ1-6, the complete variable domain reads DTAVSQTPKYLVTQMGNDKSIKCEQNLGHDTMYWYKQDSKKFLKIMFSYNNKELIINETVPNRFSPKSPDKAHLNLHINSLELGDSAVYFCASGRGGNSPLHFGNGTRLTVT.

V gene TRBV18 combines with J gene TRBJ2-6; tentative D call: TRBD1 (6 bases). The CDR3 has 15 residues. Trimming took off 5 bases at V and 4 bases at J, with 12 bases between the two ends. The V gene's germline CDR1 is KGHSH and CDR2 LQKENI. This CDR3 reads CASSTKGVGANVLTF. The CDR3 nucleotides are TGTGCCAGCTCAACGAAGGGGGTCGGGGCCAACGTCCTGACTTTC.

The rearrangement joins TRBV5-1 to TRBJ2-7; the D is unclear. Germline-derived CDR1 and CDR2 are SGHRS and YFSETQ. The CDR3 extends over 14 amino acids. Between the trimmed V and J ends, which lost 0 bases and 0 bases, there was a span of 7 bases. The CDR3, as DNA: TGCGCCAGCAGCTTGGACGGACGCTCCTACGAGCAGTACTTC. Translated: CASSLDGRSYEQYF.

This clonotype appeared once. The CDR3 DNA is TGTGCCAGCAGCTCCCGACAGGCCTGGGAGACCCAGTACTTC. This gives the protein CASSSRQAWETQYF. The chain uses TRBV3-1 and TRBJ2-5; tentatively, D is TRBD1 (6 bases). The germline V gene encodes CDR1 LGHDT and CDR2 YNNKEL (reference sequence). The V end lost 5 bases, the J end lost 5 bases, and 15 bases lay between the germline ends. The CDR3 sequence is 14 residues long.

This clonotype was detected once. The rearrangement links TRBV13 to TRBJ1-2; 7 bases line up with TRBD1. Germline CDR1 PRHDT, CDR2 FYEKMQ (reference sequence). Trimming at V came to 5 bases and at J to 5 bases, leaving 11 bases not matched to a gene. This CDR3 is 15 amino acids long. CDR3 sequence: CASSRRRQGPYGYTF. CDR3 nucleotides: TGTGCCAGCAGCCGCCGACGACAGGGCCCGTATGGCTACACCTTC.

This chain connects TRBV7-2 to TRBJ2-7; the D gene is possibly TRBD2 (6 bases). Germline CDR1 reads SGHTA; CDR2 reads FQGNSA. Trimming took off 3 bases at V and 2 bases at J, with 14 bases between the two ends. The length of the CDR3 is 15 residues. CDR3 amino acids: CASSLTGSGPYEQYF. The CDR3 nucleotides are TGTGCCAGCAGCTTGACGGGCAGCGGGCCCTACGAGCAGTACTTC.

V usage is TRBV20-1 and J usage is TRBJ1-1; 7 nucleotides align to TRBD1. The CDR3 spans 13 residues. Trimming cost V 4 bases and J 5 bases; bases outside gene matches: 7. Germline V gene lookup returns CDR1 DFQATT and CDR2 SNEGSKA (reference sequence). CDR3 region: CSATRAGGTEAFF. The CDR3 nucleotides read TGCAGTGCTACCAGGGCAGGGGGAACTGAAGCTTTCTTT.

The count of this clonotype is one. For the CDR3, the DNA is TGTGCCAGTAGTATGAGGGTGTTCCAGGGGGCTCGAACCGGGGAGCTGTTTTTT. Protein product: CASSMRVFQGARTGELFF. The rearrangement joins TRBV19 to TRBJ2-2, with 8 bases aligning to TRBD1. The CDR3 extends over 18 amino acids. V was pared by 3 bases and J by 5 bases, with 14 bases of the junction left unmatched. The V gene's germline CDR1 is LNHDA and CDR2 SQIVND (reference sequence).

The J gene is TRBJ1-1, the V gene TRBV9, with unresolved D. V dropped 0 bases and J dropped 6 bases, with 9 bases sitting between them. The germline CDR1 and CDR2 sequences are SGDLS and YYNGEE. The CDR3 consists of 13 residues. The CDR3 DNA sequence: TGTGCCAGCAGCGTAGTGAGGGTCTCTGAAGCTTTCTTT. Translated: CASSVVRVSEAFF.

This chain connects TRBV29-1 to TRBJ1-1, with D unclear. CDR1 and CDR2 (germline): SQVTM, ANQGSEA. The CDR3 extends over 12 amino acids. V lost 7 bases to trimming and J lost 3 bases, with 12 bases between them. DNA of the CDR3: TGCAGCGCCAAACGGTCGGACACTGAAGCTTTCTTT. Protein: CSAKRSDTEAFF.

The gene calls are TRBV3-1 and TRBJ1-1; no reliable D call. Germline CDR1 and CDR2: LGHDT and YNNKEL (reference sequence). CDR3 length equals 13 residues. V was pared by 9 bases and J by 0 bases, with 11 bases between. CDR3 in amino acids: CASRRRLNTEAFF. Here the CDR3 DNA reads TGTGCCAGTCGTAGAAGGCTGAACACTGAAGCTTTCTTT. Looking up the rest from reference TRBV3-1 and TRBJ1-1 gives the full variable domain: DTAVSQTPKYLVTQMGNDKSIKCEQNLGHDTMYWYKQDSKKFLKIMFSYNNKELIINETVPNRFSPKSPDKAHLNLHINSLELGDSAVYFCASRRRLNTEAFFGQGTRLTVV.

V is TRBV20-1 and J is TRBJ1-4; 9 bases agree with TRBD1. With 5 bases clipped from V and 5 bases from J, the junction kept 9 bases outside the gene matches. This CDR3 has 15 residues. Germline CDR1 is DFQATT and CDR2 is SNEGSKA (reference sequence). The chain's CDR3 is CSASRTGAPNEKLFF. For the CDR3, the DNA is TGCAGTGCTTCCCGGACAGGGGCCCCAAATGAAAAACTGTTTTTT.

This chain links TRBV18 with TRBJ1-1; D gene uncertain. Between the trimmed V and J ends, which lost 8 bases and 0 bases, there was a span of 10 bases. Germline-derived CDR1 and CDR2 are KGHSH and LQKENI. The CDR3 length is 13 residues. The CDR3, as DNA: TGTGCCAGCACGGACGGGATGAACACTGAAGCTTTCTTT. Translating it yields CASTDGMNTEAFF.

The gene calls are TRBV12-3 or TRBV12-4 and TRBJ2-1, with unresolved D. This CDR3 has 12 amino acids. V lost 9 bases and J 6 bases, leaving 12 bases between the germline ends. CDR3 coding DNA: TGTGCCAGTACATCCTACGGCAATGAGCAGTTCTTC. This codes for CASTSYGNEQFF.